This TCR beta chain derives from a study of blood T cell repertoires in COVID-19. About the study: Whether acute or convalescent, the COVID-19 samples came from the United States, Italy and Spain. Nucleic acid was either cDNA or gDNA, and it came from T cells, B-cell-depleted T cells, or PBMCs.

Germline loops: CDR1 SNHLY, CDR2 FYNNEI. V was cut by 10 bases and J by 3 bases, with 15 bases left in between. The CDR3 runs to 13 residues. In the study's own analysis: By means of reference gene primer amplification, nucleated cell counts were estimated. The repertoire was sequenced with immunoSEQ multiplex PCR; TCRdb's copy has only in-frame clones and lacks some. V, J and clone size are those of that table, while D and trimming were read from the DNA. The sample yields roughly 63,000 clones, around 73% seen once. This clonotype was sampled from an elderly man with acute or convalescent COVID-19. V is TRBV2 and J is TRBJ1-1; tentatively, D is TRBD1 (6 bases). Sequencing was carried out using peripheral blood. The CDR3 is CATERGLDTEAFF. As DNA, the CDR3 is TGTGCCACCGAAAGGGGGTTGGACACTGAAGCTTTCTTT.